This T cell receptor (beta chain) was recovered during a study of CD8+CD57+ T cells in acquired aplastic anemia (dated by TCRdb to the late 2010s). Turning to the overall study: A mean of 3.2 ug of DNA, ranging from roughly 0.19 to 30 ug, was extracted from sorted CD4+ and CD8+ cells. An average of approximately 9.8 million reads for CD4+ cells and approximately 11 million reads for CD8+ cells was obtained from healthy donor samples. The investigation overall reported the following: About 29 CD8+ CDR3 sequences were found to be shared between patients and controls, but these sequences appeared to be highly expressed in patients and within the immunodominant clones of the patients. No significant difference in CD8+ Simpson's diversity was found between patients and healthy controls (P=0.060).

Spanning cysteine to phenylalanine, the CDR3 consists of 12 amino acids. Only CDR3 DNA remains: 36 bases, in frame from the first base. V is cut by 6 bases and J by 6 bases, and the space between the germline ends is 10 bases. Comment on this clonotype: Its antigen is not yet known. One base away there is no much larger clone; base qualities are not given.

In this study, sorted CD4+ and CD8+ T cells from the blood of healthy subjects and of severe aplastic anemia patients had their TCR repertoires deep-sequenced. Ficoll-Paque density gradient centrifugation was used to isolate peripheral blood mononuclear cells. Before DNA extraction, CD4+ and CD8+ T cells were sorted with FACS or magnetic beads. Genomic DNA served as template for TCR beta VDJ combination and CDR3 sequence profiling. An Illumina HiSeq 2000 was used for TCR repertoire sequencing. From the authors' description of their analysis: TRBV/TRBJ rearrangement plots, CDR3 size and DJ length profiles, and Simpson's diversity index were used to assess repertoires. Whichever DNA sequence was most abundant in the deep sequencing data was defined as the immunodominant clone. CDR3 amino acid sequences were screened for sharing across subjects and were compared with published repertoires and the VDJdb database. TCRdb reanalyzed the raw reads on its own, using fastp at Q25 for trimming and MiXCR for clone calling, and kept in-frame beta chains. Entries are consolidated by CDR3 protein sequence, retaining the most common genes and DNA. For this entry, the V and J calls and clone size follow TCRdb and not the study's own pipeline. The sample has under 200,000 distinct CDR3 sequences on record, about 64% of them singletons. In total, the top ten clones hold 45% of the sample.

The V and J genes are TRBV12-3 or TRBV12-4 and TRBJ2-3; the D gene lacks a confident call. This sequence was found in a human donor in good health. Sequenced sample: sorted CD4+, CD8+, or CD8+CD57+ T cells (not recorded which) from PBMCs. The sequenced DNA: TGTGCCAGCAGCCTTGTAATGGATACGCAGTATTTT. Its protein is CASSLVMDTQYF.